Listed below are T cell receptor beta chains from one sample, sequenced in a study of T cell responses to AZD1222 COVID-19 vaccine. Measured with immunoSEQ multiplex PCR; TCRdb has only the in-frame clones, and not every one. The sample records over 70,000 clones, approximately 90% being singletons. The sample in question was peripheral blood, obtained 28 days after the second AZD1222 dose. The receptor source for this set is an adult who received the AZD1222 COVID-19 vaccine. Both conserved end residues are part of each CDR3. The D gene is left open where the match is weak. Some rows mark clone size as missing; the rest say once, few, many or name a class of expanded clone.

D gene	clone size	J gene	V gene	CDR3 DNA	CDR3 protein
TRBD1	-	TRBJ1-6	TRBV6-1	TGTGCCAGCAGTGAATTCTATTACAGGGGTTCCTATAATTCACCCCTCCACTTT	CASSEFYYRGSYNSPLHF
TRBD1	-	TRBJ1-2	TRBV5-5	TGTGCCAGCAGCGCCGGGACAGAGTATGGCTACACCTTC	CASSAGTEYGYTF
-	-	TRBJ2-7	TRBV28	TGTGCCAGCAGTTTCCCAGGGACCGAGCAGTACTTC	CASSFPGTEQYF
-	-	TRBJ1-5	TRBV28	TGTGCCAGCGATGGGCCGGGGGGTCGGCCCCAGCATTTT	CASDGPGGRPQHF
-	-	TRBJ1-1	TRBV6-1	TGTGCCAGCAGTGATCAGGGGCAGAACACTGAAGCTTTCTTT	CASSDQGQNTEAFF
-	-	TRBJ1-6	TRBV5-1	TGCGCCAGCATGGATTCACCCCTCCACTTT	CASMDSPLHF
TRBD1	-	TRBJ1-3	TRBV12-5	TGTGCTAGTGGCTCGGGACAGGGAGTCTCTGGAAACACCATATATTTT	CASGSGQGVSGNTIYF
-	once	TRBJ1-6	TRBV28	TGTGCCAGCAGACTCAGGGGTCGTAATTCACCCCTCCACTTT	CASRLRGRNSPLHF
-	-	TRBJ1-6	TRBV14	TGTGCCAGCAGCCAAGCAGGGTCCGGGGGACCCCTCCACTTT	CASSQAGSGGPLHF
TRBD1	once	TRBJ1-1	TRBV28	TGTGCCAGCAGTTTAACAGGGGTGAACACTGAAGCTTTCTTT	CASSLTGVNTEAFF
-	-	TRBJ2-5	TRBV3-1/TRBV3-2	TGTGCCAGCGAGAGACGTGGGATTTTTATGTACTTC	CASERRGIFMYF
-	-	TRBJ1-5	TRBV9	TGTGCCAGCAGCGTATGGGATCAGCCCCAGCATTTT	CASSVWDQPQHF
-	-	TRBJ2-2	TRBV12-3/TRBV12-4	TGTGCCAGCAGACAGAACACCGGGGAGCTGTTTTTT	CASRQNTGELFF
-	few	TRBJ1-6	TRBV6-1	TGTGCCAGCAGTGAATATGGCGGGTATAATTCACCCCTCCACTTT	CASSEYGGYNSPLHF
TRBD1	-	TRBJ1-2	TRBV14	TGTGCCAGCAGCCCAAACCCGACAGGGACAGCTATGGGCTACACCTTC	CASSPNPTGTAMGYTF
-	-	TRBJ1-2	TRBV11-2	TGTGCCAGCAGCCCCGGATATTTGGGGGGGTATGGCTACACCTTC	CASSPGYLGGYGYTF
-	-	TRBJ2-7	TRBV12-3/TRBV12-4	TGTGCCAGCAAGGTGCAGAACACCTACGAGCAGTACTTC	CASKVQNTYEQYF
-	-	TRBJ2-5	TRBV7-9	TGTGCCAGCAGCGTATCCGGGACACCACAAGAGACCCAGTACTTC	CASSVSGTPQETQYF
-	-	TRBJ2-3	TRBV11-1	TGTGCCAGCAGCTTCACTGCCCGACGAGATACGCAGTATTTT	CASSFTARRDTQYF
-	-	TRBJ2-7	TRBV4-3	TGCGCCAGCAGCCAAGAAGTCCCGGTATATTACGAGCAGTACTTC	CASSQEVPVYYEQYF